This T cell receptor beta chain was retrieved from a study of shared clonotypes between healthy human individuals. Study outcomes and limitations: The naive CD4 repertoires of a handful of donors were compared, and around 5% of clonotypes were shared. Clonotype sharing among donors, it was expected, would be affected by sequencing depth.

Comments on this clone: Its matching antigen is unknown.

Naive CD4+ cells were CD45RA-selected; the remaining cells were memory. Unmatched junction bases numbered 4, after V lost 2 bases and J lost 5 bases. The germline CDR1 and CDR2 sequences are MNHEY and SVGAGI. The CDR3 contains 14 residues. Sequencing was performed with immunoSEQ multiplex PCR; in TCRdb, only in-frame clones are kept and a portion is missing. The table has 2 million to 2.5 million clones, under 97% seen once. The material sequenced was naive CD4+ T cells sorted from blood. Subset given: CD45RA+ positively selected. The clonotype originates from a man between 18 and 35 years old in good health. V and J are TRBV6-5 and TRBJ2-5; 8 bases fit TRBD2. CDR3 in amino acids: CASSYIGGRETQYF. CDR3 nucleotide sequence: TGTGCCAGCAGTTACATAGGCGGGAGGGAGACCCAGTACTTC.